The clone carrying this TCR beta chain was seen a handful of times. The data stem from a study of identical twins. TCRdb passed the 5' RACE reads through MiXCR, listing each CDR3 protein once. The data contain roughly 1.6 million distinct CDR3 sequences, 32% of them singletons. Losses at the gene ends were 4 bases for V and 2 bases for J; bases not matched to a gene: 8. From germline, CDR1 is SGHVS and CDR2 FNYEAQ. This CDR3 has 17 amino acids. Input material: cord blood. The TCR comes from a newborn girl in good health. V gene TRBV7-6 combines with J gene TRBJ2-3; 11 bases are a match to TRBD2. This chain's CDR3 is CASSYMTSGTLTDTQYF. Written as DNA, the CDR3 is TGTGCCAGCAGCTATATGACTAGCGGGACACTCACAGATACGCAGTATTTT.